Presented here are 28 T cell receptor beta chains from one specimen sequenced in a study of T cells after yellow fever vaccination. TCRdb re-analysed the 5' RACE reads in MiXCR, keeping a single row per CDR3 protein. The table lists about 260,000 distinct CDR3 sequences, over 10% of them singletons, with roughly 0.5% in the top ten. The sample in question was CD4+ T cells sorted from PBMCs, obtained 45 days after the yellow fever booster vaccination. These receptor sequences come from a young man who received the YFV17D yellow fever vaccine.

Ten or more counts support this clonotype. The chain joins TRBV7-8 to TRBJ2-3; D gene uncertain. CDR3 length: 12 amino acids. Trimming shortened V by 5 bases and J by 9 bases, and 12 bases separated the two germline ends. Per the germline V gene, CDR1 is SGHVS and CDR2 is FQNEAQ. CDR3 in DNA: TGTGCCAGCAGCATCCCGCAGGCCACGCAGTATTTT. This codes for CASSIPQATQYF.

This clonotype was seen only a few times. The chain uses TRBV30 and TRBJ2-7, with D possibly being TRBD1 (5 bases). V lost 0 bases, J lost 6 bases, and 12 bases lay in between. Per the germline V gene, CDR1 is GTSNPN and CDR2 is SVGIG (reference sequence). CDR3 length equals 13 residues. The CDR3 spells CAWSVLVGVEQYF. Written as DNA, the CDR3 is TGTGCCTGGAGTGTACTCGTAGGGGTCGAGCAGTACTTC.

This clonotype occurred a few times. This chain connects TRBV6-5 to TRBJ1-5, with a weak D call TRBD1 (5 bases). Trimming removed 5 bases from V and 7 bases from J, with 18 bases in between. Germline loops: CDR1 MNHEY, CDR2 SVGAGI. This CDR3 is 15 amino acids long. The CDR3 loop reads CASSLEGVGRQPQHF. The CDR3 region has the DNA TGTGCCAGCAGTCTCGAAGGGGTGGGGAGACAGCCCCAGCATTTT.

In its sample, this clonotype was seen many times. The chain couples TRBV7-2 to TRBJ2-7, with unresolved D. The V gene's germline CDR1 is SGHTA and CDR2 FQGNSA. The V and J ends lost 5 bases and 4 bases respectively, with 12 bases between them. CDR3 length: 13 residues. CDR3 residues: CASSPTGGYEQYF. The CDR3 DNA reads TGTGCCAGCAGCCCAACGGGTGGATACGAGCAGTACTTC. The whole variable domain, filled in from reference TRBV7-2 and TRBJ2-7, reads GAGVSQSPSNKVTEKGKDVELRCDPISGHTALYWYRQSLGQGLEFLIYFQGNSAPDKSGLPSDRFSAERTGGSVSTLTIQRTQQEDSAVYLCASSPTGGYEQYFGPGTRLTVT.

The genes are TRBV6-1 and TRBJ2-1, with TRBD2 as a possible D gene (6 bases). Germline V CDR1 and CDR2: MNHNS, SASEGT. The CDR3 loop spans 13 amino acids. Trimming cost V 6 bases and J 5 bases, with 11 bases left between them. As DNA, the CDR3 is TGTGCCAGCAGACGGACTATCCACAATGAGCAGTTCTTC. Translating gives CASRRTIHNEQFF.

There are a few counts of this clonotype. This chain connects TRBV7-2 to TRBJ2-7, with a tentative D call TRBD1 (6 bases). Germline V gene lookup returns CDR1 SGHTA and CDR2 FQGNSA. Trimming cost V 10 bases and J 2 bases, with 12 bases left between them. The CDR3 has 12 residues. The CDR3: CATQGWAYEQYF. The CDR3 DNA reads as TGTGCCACACAGGGTTGGGCCTACGAGCAGTACTTC.

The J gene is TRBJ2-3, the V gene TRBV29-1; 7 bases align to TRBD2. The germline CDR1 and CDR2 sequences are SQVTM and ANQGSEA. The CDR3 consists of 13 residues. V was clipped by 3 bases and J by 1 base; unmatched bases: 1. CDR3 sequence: CSVDREGTDTQYF. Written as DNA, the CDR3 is TGCAGCGTTGATCGGGAGGGCACAGATACGCAGTATTTT.

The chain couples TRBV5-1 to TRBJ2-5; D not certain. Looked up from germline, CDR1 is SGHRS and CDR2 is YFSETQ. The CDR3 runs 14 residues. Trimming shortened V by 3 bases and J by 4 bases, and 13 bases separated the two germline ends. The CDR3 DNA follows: TGCGCCAGCAGCTCGACATATCGTCTAGAGACCCAGTACTTC. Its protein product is CASSSTYRLETQYF.

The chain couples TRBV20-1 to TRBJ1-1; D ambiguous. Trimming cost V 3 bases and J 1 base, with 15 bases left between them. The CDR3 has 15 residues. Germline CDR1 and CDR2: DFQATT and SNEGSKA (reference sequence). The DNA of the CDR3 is TGCAGTGCTAGCGGTAGGGCAGGACCGAACACTGAAGCTTTCTTT. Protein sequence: CSASGRAGPNTEAFF.

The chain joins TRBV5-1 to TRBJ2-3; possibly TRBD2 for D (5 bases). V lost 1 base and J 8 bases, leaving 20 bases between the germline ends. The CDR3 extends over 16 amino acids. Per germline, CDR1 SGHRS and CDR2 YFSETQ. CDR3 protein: CASSLSSQLPGITQYF. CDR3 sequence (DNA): TGCGCCAGCAGCTTGTCTTCTCAACTACCGGGAATTACGCAGTATTTT.

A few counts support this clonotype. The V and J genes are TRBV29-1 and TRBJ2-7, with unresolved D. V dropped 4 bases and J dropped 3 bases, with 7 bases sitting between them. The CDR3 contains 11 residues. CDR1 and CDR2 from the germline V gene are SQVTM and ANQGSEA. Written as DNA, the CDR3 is TGCAGCGTTGTTGAAGGCTACGAGCAGTACTTC. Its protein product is CSVVEGYEQYF.

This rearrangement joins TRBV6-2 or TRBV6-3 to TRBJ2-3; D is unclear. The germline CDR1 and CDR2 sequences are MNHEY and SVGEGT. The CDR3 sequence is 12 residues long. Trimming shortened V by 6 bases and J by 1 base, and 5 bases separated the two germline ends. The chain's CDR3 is CASSTGTDTQYF. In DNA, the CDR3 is TGTGCCAGCAGCACAGGCACAGATACGCAGTATTTT.

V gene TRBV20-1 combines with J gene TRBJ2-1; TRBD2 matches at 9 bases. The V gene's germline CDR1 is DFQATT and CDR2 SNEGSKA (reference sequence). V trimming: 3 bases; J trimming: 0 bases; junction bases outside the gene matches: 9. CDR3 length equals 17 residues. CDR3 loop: CSASRREGLSSYNEQFF. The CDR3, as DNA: TGCAGTGCTAGTAGGCGGGAGGGCCTGAGCTCCTACAATGAGCAGTTCTTC.

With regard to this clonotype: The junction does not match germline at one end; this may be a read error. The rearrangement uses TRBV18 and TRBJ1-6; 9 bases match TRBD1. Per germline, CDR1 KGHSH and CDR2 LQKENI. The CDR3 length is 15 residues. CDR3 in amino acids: CPSSPPGQGFAPLHF. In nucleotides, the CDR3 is TGTCCCAGCTCACCGCCGGGACAGGGCTTCGCACCCCTCCACTTT.

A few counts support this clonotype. The CDR3 loop reads CSAGGRGHEKLFF. For the CDR3, the DNA is TGCAGTGCTGGGGGAAGGGGGCATGAAAAACTGTTTTTT. The chain employs TRBV20-1 and TRBJ1-4, with 7 nucleotides matching TRBD1. This CDR3 has 13 amino acids. Trimming at V came to 5 bases and at J to 6 bases, leaving 6 bases not matched to a gene. CDR1 is DFQATT and CDR2 is SNEGSKA in the germline V gene (reference sequence).

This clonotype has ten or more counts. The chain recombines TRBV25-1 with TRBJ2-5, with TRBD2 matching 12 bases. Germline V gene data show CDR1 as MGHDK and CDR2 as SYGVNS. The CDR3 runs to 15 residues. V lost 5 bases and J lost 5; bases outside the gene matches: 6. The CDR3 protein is CASSSTSGSFETQYF. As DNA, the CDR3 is TGTGCCAGCAGTTCGACTAGCGGGAGTTTTGAGACCCAGTACTTC.

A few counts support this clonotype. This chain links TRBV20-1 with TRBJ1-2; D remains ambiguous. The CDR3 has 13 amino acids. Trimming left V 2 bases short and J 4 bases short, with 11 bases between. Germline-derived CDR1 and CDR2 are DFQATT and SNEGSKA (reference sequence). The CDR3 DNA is TGCAGTGCTAGACGGATGGGGAGCTATGGCTACACCTTC. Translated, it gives CSARRMGSYGYTF.

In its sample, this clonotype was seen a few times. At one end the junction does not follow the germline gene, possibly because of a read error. CDR3 sequence reads: CASSPRPNF. The CDR3, as DNA: TGCGCCAGCAGCCCGCGGCCCAATTTT. V usage is TRBV4-3 and J usage is TRBJ2-3, with no clear D. The CDR3 runs 9 residues. Germline V CDR1 and CDR2: LGHNA, YSLEER.

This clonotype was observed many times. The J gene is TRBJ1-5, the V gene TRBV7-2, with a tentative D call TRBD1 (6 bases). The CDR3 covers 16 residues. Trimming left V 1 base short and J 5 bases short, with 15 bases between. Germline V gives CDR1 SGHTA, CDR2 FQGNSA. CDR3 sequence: CASSLDPGQQHQPQHF. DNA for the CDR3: TGTGCCAGCAGCTTAGATCCCGGACAGCAACATCAGCCCCAGCATTTT.

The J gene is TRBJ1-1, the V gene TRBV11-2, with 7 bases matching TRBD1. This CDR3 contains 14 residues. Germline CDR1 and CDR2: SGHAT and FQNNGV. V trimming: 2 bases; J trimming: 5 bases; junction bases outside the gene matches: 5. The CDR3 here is CASSLSAGGTEAFF. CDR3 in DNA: TGTGCCAGCAGCTTATCAGCAGGGGGTACTGAAGCTTTCTTT. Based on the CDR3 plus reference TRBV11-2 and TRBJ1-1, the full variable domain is EAGVAQSPRYKIIEKRQSVAFWCNPISGHATLYWYQQILGQGPKLLIQFQNNGVVDDSQLPKDRFSAERLKGVDSTLKIQPAKLEDSAVYLCASSLSAGGTEAFFGQGTRLTVV.

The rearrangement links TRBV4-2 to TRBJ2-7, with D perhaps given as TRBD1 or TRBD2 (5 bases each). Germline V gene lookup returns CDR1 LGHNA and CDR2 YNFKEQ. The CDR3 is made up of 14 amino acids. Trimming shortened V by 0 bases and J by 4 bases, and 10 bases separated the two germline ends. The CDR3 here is CASSQDLGVYEQYF. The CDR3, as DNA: TGTGCCAGCAGCCAAGACTTGGGGGTTTACGAGCAGTACTTC.

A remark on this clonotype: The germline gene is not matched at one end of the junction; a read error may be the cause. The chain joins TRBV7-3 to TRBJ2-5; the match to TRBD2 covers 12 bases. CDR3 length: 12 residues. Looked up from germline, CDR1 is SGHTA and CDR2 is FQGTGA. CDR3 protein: CASSLILAGGNF. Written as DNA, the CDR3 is TGTGCCAGCAGCTTAATTCTAGCGGGAGGGAACTTC. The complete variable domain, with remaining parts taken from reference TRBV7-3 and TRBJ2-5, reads GAGVSQTPSNKVTEKGKYVELRCDPISGHTALYWYRQSLGQGPEFLIYFQGTGAADDSGLPNDRFFAVRPEGSVSTLKIQRTERGDSAVYLCASSLILAGGNFGPGTRLLVL.

The CDR3 DNA reads as TGTGCCTGGAGTGTTACAGGGCTCTATGGCTACACCTTC. Translation: CAWSVTGLYGYTF. The genes are TRBV30 and TRBJ1-2, with a tentative D call TRBD1 (6 bases). The CDR3 totals 13 residues. V lost 0 bases and J lost 4, with 9 bases in between. The germline CDR1 and CDR2 sequences are GTSNPN and SVGIG (reference sequence).

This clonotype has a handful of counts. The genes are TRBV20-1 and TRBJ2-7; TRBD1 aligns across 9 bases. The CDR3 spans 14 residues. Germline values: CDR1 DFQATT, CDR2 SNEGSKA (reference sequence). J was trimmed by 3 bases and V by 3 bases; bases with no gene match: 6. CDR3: CSARRGQGYYEQYF. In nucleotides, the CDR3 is TGCAGTGCTAGGAGGGGACAGGGCTACTACGAGCAGTACTTC.

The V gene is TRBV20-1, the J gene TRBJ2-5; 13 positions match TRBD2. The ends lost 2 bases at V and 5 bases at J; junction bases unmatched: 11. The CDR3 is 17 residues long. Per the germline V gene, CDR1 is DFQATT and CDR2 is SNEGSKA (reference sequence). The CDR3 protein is CSARHGLAGESWETQYF. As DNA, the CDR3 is TGCAGTGCTAGACATGGACTAGCGGGAGAATCGTGGGAGACCCAGTACTTC.

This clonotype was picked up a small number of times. CDR3 DNA: TGTGCCAGCAGCGAACAGTGGAATGAGCAGTTCTTC. Its protein is CASSEQWNEQFF. The chain combines TRBV7-2 with TRBJ2-1; D is undetermined. The CDR3 spans 12 residues. The germline V gene has CDR1 SGHTA and CDR2 FQGNSA. V was clipped by 5 bases and J by 7 bases, with 9 bases between them. Looking up the rest from reference TRBV7-2 and TRBJ2-1 gives the full variable domain: GAGVSQSPSNKVTEKGKDVELRCDPISGHTALYWYRQSLGQGLEFLIYFQGNSAPDKSGLPSDRFSAERTGGSVSTLTIQRTQQEDSAVYLCASSEQWNEQFFGPGTRLTVL.

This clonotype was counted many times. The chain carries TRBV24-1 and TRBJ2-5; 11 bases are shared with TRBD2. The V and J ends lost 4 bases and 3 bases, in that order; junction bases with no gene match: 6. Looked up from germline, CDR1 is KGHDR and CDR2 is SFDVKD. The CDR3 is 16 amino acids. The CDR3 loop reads CATSDQPGLAEETQYF. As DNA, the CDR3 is TGTGCCACCAGTGACCAACCGGGACTAGCGGAAGAGACCCAGTACTTC.

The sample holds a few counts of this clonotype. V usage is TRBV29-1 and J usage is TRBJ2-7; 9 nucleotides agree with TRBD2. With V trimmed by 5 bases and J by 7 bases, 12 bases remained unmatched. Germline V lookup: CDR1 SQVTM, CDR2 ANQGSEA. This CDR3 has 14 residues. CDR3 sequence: CSVQREALAGEQYF. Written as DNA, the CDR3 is TGCAGCGTTCAGCGGGAGGCCCTCGCGGGGGAGCAGTACTTC.